This T cell receptor beta chain was sequenced for a study of shared clonotypes between healthy human individuals. Points from the study as a whole: The expectation was that sequencing depth would affect clonotype sharing among donors.

V shed 2 bases and J 3 bases; nucleotides not matched to a gene: 5. The CDR3 consists of 16 residues. The V gene's germline CDR1 is SGHDT and CDR2 YYEEEE. CD8 cells regarded as naive lacked CD45RO, were positively chosen for CCR7, and omitted terminally differentiated effector memory CD45RA+ cells. This clone was seen only once. Its antigen is still unknown. The repertoire was sequenced with immunoSEQ multiplex PCR; TCRdb's copy has only in-frame clones and lacks some. The sample holds about 2.1 million clones, roughly 93% seen once. The V call is TRBV5-6, the J call TRBJ2-3; the match to TRBD2 covers 11 bases. The material sequenced was naive CD8+ T cells from PBMCs. The source of this sequence is a man between 18 and 35 years old in good health. Some clones in this sample may be carry-over from other donors' samples. Written as DNA, the CDR3 is TGTGCCAGCAGCTTCTCGCTAGCGGGAGGTACAGATACGCAGTATTTT. Residues: CASSFSLAGGTDTQYF.